These 14 T cell receptor beta chains were sequenced from one sample in a study of blood T cell repertoires in COVID-19. The method was immunoSEQ multiplex PCR; TCRdb's version includes in-frame clones alone and lacks a portion of them. The profile shows fewer than 150,000 clones, around 89% of them singletons. The material sequenced was peripheral blood. All receptors derive from a woman between 45 and 65 years old with acute or convalescent COVID-19.

The chain combines TRBV12-3 or TRBV12-4 with TRBJ2-5; the D is unclear. The CDR3 extends over 13 amino acids. Trimming removed 2 bases from V and 1 base from J, with 5 bases in between. CDR3 in DNA: TGTGCCAGCAGTTTATCCAGCCAAGAGACCCAGTACTTC. Protein product: CASSLSSQETQYF.

The chain employs TRBV24-1 and TRBJ2-3; 9 bases are a match to TRBD1. Germline lookup yields CDR1 KGHDR and CDR2 SFDVKD. After removal of 3 bases from V and 2 bases from J, the junction contained 2 bases not matched to a gene. This CDR3 contains 15 residues. The CDR3 nucleotides read TGTGCCACCAGTGATGGGACAGGGATCACAGATACGCAGTATTTT. Protein: CATSDGTGITDTQYF.

The chain couples TRBV5-1 to TRBJ1-1; 7 nucleotides line up with TRBD1. CDR1 is SGHRS, CDR2 YFSETQ, per germline. Losses at the gene ends were 2 bases for V and 7 bases for J; bases not matched to a gene: 17. There are 17 residues in the CDR3. CDR3 nucleotides: TGCGCCAGCAGCTTAACAACAGCCTCCGGGACAGAAGATGAAGCTTTCTTT. It specifies CASSLTTASGTEDEAFF.

The chain employs TRBV27 and TRBJ2-3, with 8 bases lining up with TRBD2. CDR3 length: 17 amino acids. The V segment lost 1 base and the J segment 3 bases; nucleotides outside the gene matches: 9. Germline CDR1 and CDR2: MNHEY and SMNVEV (reference sequence). CDR3 loop: CASSLWGSGKGTDTQYF. The CDR3 DNA is TGTGCCAGCAGTTTATGGGGTAGCGGGAAAGGTACAGATACGCAGTATTTT.

The chain combines TRBV3-1 (or the pseudogene TRBV3-2) with TRBJ1-5, with D hard to call. The germline V and J ends were trimmed by 0 bases and 0 bases, with 6 bases remaining between them. The CDR3 sequence is 15 residues long. Germline V gene data show CDR1 as LGHDT and CDR2 as YNNKEL (reference sequence). This chain's CDR3 is CASSQDPDSNQPQHF. The CDR3 coding sequence is TGTGCCAGCAGCCAAGATCCAGATAGCAATCAGCCCCAGCATTTT.

V and J are TRBV19 and TRBJ2-7, with 12 bases lining up with TRBD1. CDR3 size: 14 residues. V dropped 3 bases and J dropped 5; count of bases not matched to a gene: 2. Germline V CDR1 and CDR2: LNHDA, SQIVND (reference sequence). CDR3 amino acids: CASSMGTGGDEQYF. In nucleotides, the CDR3 is TGTGCCAGTAGTATGGGGACAGGGGGCGACGAGCAGTACTTC. The complete variable domain, with remaining parts taken from reference TRBV19 and TRBJ2-7, reads DGGITQSPKYLFRKEGQNVTLSCEQNLNHDAMYWYRQDPGQGLRLIYYSQIVNDFQKGDIAEGYSVSREKKESFPLTVTSAQKNPTAFYLCASSMGTGGDEQYFGPGTRLTVT.

The V call is TRBV2, the J call TRBJ1-1; 7 nucleotides agree with TRBD1. Germline CDR1 SNHLY, CDR2 FYNNEI. The V and J ends lost 2 bases and 5 bases, in that order; junction bases with no gene match: 5. CDR3 length: 14 amino acids. The chain's CDR3 is CASSEQGVGTEAFF. The CDR3 coding sequence is TGTGCCAGCAGTGAACAGGGGGTCGGTACTGAAGCTTTCTTT.

The genes are TRBV10-3 and TRBJ2-2; D uncertain. There are 14 residues in the CDR3. The germline gives CDR1 ENHRY, CDR2 SYGVKD. V lost 6 bases and J 0 bases, leaving 8 bases between the germline ends. The CDR3 region has the DNA TGTGCCATCAGAACTGAGTCGAACACCGGGGAGCTGTTTTTT. Its translation is CAIRTESNTGELFF.

The V call is TRBV18, the J call TRBJ1-2; D unclear. Germline V gives CDR1 KGHSH, CDR2 LQKENI. This CDR3 comprises 14 residues. Trimming pared 0 bases from V and 6 bases from J, leaving 11 bases between. In DNA form, the CDR3 reads TGTGCCAGCTCACCACCCTCAGTCTCCAATGGCTACACCTTC. Translating it yields CASSPPSVSNGYTF.

The rearrangement uses TRBV11-2 and TRBJ2-1; 8 bases map to TRBD2. CDR1 is SGHAT, CDR2 FQNNGV, per germline. The CDR3 consists of 17 residues. V trimming: 1 base; J trimming: 8 bases; junction bases outside the gene matches: 13. CDR3 in DNA: TGTGCCAGCAGCTTAGCCGGGAGGGCCGATTCTAAATATGAGCAGTTCTTC. It encodes CASSLAGRADSKYEQFF.

This chain joins TRBV3-1 (or the pseudogene TRBV3-2) and TRBJ2-1; 8 nucleotides agree with TRBD2. Germline V gives CDR1 LGHDT, CDR2 YNNKEL (reference sequence). The CDR3 extends over 15 amino acids. J was trimmed by 4 bases and V by 4 bases; bases with no gene match: 6. Written as DNA, the CDR3 is TGTGCCAGCAGCCTAGATAGCGGGGTTTACAATGAGCAGTTCTTC. Amino acid sequence: CASSLDSGVYNEQFF.

This chain's CDR3 is CASGGSNSPLHF. Written as DNA, the CDR3 is TGTGCCAGCGGGGGGTCAAATTCACCCCTCCACTTT. This chain connects TRBV2 to TRBJ1-6, with a possible D match to TRBD1 (5 bases). The V end was cut by 8 bases, the J end by 7 bases, with 9 bases between. The CDR3 contains 12 residues. Looked up from germline, CDR1 is SNHLY and CDR2 is FYNNEI.

V usage is TRBV27 and J usage is TRBJ1-4; a possible D gene is TRBD1 (5 bases). Germline V gives CDR1 MNHEY, CDR2 SMNVEV (reference sequence). V was trimmed by 1 base and J by 5 bases, leaving 14 bases between them. This CDR3 contains 16 residues. The CDR3 spells CASSLFTGTVNEKLFF. Here the CDR3 DNA reads TGTGCCAGCAGTTTATTTACCGGGACTGTGAATGAAAAACTGTTTTTT.

The chain carries TRBV7-2 and TRBJ2-3, with D perhaps matching TRBD1 (5 bases). The CDR3 extends over 16 amino acids. V lost 1 base, J lost 2 bases, and 13 bases lay in between. Germline V lookup: CDR1 SGHTA, CDR2 FQGNSA. The CDR3 region is CASSLGETDTTDTQYF. CDR3 sequence (DNA): TGTGCCAGCAGCTTAGGTGAGACAGACACCACAGATACGCAGTATTTT.